A selection of T cell receptor beta chains follows, all from one sample in a study. MiXCR, run by TCRdb on the 5' RACE reads, gives a single entry per CDR3 protein. The data contain 50,000 to 65,000 distinct CDR3 sequences, roughly 20% of them singletons. The sequencing sample was made of tumor-infiltrating Tregs sorted from the breast tumor. The receptors here all came from a female donor with breast cancer. The CDR3 runs from the conserved cysteine through the conserved F or W. A D gene is named only where the DNA matches it firmly. The listing skips clone size in some rows; elsewhere it reads once, few, many or a size class.

TRBJ2-3	TRBV6-1	TRBD2	many	TGTGCCAGCAGCCAGGGACTAGCGAGAACTAGCACAGATACGCAGTATTTT	CASSQGLARTSTDTQYF
TRBJ2-5	TRBV24-1	-	-	TGTGCCACCAGTGAAGGAGGGACAGCCAAGGAGACCCAGTACTTC	CATSEGGTAKETQYF
TRBJ2-7	TRBV5-1	-	few	TGCGCCAGCAGCCTAACAGGGGAGGTATACGAGCAGTACTTC	CASSLTGEVYEQYF
TRBJ2-7	TRBV12-3/TRBV12-4	-	-	TGTGCCAGCAGTGGGGGTACCGGGTATGGCTACGAGCAGTACTTC	CASSGGTGYGYEQYF
TRBJ2-7	TRBV6-5	-	few	TGTGCCAGCAAGGGTAATGACTACGAGCAGTACTTC	CASKGNDYEQYF
TRBJ2-7	TRBV5-1	TRBD1	many	TGCGCCAGCAGCTTTAGACAGGGTCTCGAGCAGTACTTC	CASSFRQGLEQYF
TRBJ2-5	TRBV7-8	TRBD2	many	TGTGCCAGCAGCTCCACCCCTACTAGCGAAGAGACCCAGTACTTC	CASSSTPTSEETQYF
TRBJ2-7	TRBV24-1	-	few	TGTGCCACCACGAGACAGGACTCCTACGAGCAGTACTTC	CATTRQDSYEQYF
TRBJ1-2	TRBV18	TRBD1	many	TGTGCCAGCTCACCTTATCGGGACAGGCATGGCTACACCTTC	CASSPYRDRHGYTF
TRBJ2-3	TRBV24-1	TRBD2	-	TGTGCCACCAGTGATTGGGCTAGCGGCCCCGTGACAGATACGCAGTATTTT	CATSDWASGPVTDTQYF
TRBJ1-5	TRBV6-2/TRBV6-3	-	-	TGTGCCAGCAGTGGAGGGAAGATGGGCCAGCCCCAGCATTTT	CASSGGKMGQPQHF
TRBJ2-2	TRBV5-1	-	-	TGCGCCAGCAGCTCCTCCAACTCTGAGACCGGGGAGCTGTTTTTT	CASSSSNSETGELFF
TRBJ2-2	TRBV7-9	TRBD2	-	TGTGCCAGCAGTTGGCGGACTAGCGGGAACACCGGGGAGCTGTTTTTT	CASSWRTSGNTGELFF
TRBJ2-5	TRBV3-1	-	-	TGTGCCAGCAGCCAAGCTTTCGAGACCCAGTACTTC	CASSQAFETQYF
TRBJ1-2	TRBV20-1	-	-	TGCAGTGCGGTGGGGGGCCGCATCGGTGGAGATGGCTACACCTTC	CSAVGGRIGGDGYTF
TRBJ2-4	TRBV5-6	TRBD1	few	TGTGCCAGCAGCCCCGACAGGGGCTATTCAGGAAACATTCAGTACTTC	CASSPDRGYSGNIQYF
TRBJ2-7	TRBV7-2	-	-	TGTGCCAGCAGCCCCCGGTTTAGCTACGAGCGGTACTTC	CASSPRFSYERYF
TRBJ2-7	TRBV3-1	-	-	TGTGCCAGCAGCCAAGGTAGCGGTCCCTACGAGCAGTACTTC	CASSQGSGPYEQYF
TRBJ2-3	TRBV4-3	-	-	TGCGCCAGTAGCCAAGATTTAAGGGCTACTAGCACAGATACGCAGTATTTT	CASSQDLRATSTDTQYF
TRBJ1-4	TRBV4-3	-	many	TGCGCCAGCAGCCAAGAAGGGACCCGACGTGGGGAACTGTTTTTT	CASSQEGTRRGELFF
TRBJ2-5	TRBV5-1	TRBD2	few	TGCGCCAGCAGCCCCAACCCGAGCGGGAGTGGAGAGACCCAGTACTTC	CASSPNPSGSGETQYF
TRBJ1-1	TRBV15	-	many	TGTGCCACCAGCAGGGGGTCTGGGATGAACACTGAAGCTTTCTTT	CATSRGSGMNTEAFF
TRBJ2-1	TRBV6-1	TRBD2	-	TGTGCCAGCGGGGGAGGGAGCTCCTACAATGAGCAGTTCTTC	CASGGGSSYNEQFF
TRBJ2-5	TRBV5-1	-	-	TGCGCCAGCAGCAGAGCCGGGACATCTGGGGGAGAGACCCAGTACTTC	CASSRAGTSGGETQYF
TRBJ2-3	TRBV20-1	-	many	TGCAGTGCCACAACTCGAGATACGCAGTATTTT	CSATTRDTQYF
TRBJ2-5	TRBV7-9	TRBD2	few	TGTGCCAGCACCACCAGCGGGGGCCAAGAGACCCAGTACTTC	CASTTSGGQETQYF
TRBJ1-2	TRBV12-3/TRBV12-4	-	few	TGTGCCAGCAGTCGCAGGGAGGTTGGCTACACCTTC	CASSRREVGYTF
TRBJ2-5	TRBV5-1	TRBD2	many	TGCGCCAGCAGCTCCTTGGGACTAGCGGGAGCAAGGGGAGAGACCCAGTACTTC	CASSSLGLAGARGETQYF
TRBJ2-2	TRBV7-3	-	few	TGTGCCAGCAGCTTAGCGGGGACGGGGAACACCGGGGAGCTGTTTTTT	CASSLAGTGNTGELFF
TRBJ1-5	TRBV7-2	TRBD1	medium-sized	TGTGCCAGCAGCACGACAGGGGGCCAGCCCCAGCATTTT	CASSTTGGQPQHF
TRBJ2-1	TRBV5-4	-	-	TGTGCCAGCAGCTTGGGGTGGAGCTCCTACAATGAGCAGTTCTTC	CASSLGWSSYNEQFF
TRBJ1-1	TRBV5-1	TRBD1	-	TGCGCCAGCAGCTTGTTAGGGGGCAGGGGGAACACTGAAGCTTTCTTT	CASSLLGGRGNTEAFF
TRBJ1-5	TRBV2	-	-	TGTGCCAGCAGTGAATTCTTGGGTCAGCCCCAGCATTTT	CASSEFLGQPQHF
TRBJ2-3	TRBV18	TRBD2	-	TGTGCCAGCTCACTCGGACTAGCTTCGACAGATACGCAGTATTTT	CASSLGLASTDTQYF
TRBJ2-5	TRBV7-3	-	few	TGTGCCAGCAGCTTACAGCCCTCACCGTACCAAGAGACCCAGTACTTC	CASSLQPSPYQETQYF
TRBJ2-1	TRBV7-2	TRBD2	-	TGTGCCAGCAGTCGGACTAGCGGGAGATACAATGAGCAGTTCTTC	CASSRTSGRYNEQFF
TRBJ1-2	TRBV3-1	-	few	TGTGCCAGCAGCCAAGACTCGGGGGTTTCCTATGGCTACACCTTC	CASSQDSGVSYGYTF
TRBJ2-3	TRBV5-1	-	few	TGCGCCAGCAGTTCTCAAGTCGAAGATACGCAGTATTTT	CASSSQVEDTQYF
TRBJ1-2	TRBV4-2	-	few	TGTGCCAGCAGCTCCGCAGGTAGGGGGGCCTATGGCTACACCTTC	CASSSAGRGAYGYTF
TRBJ2-2	TRBV7-2	TRBD2	-	TGTGCCAGCAGCTCACTAGCGGGGGGCGGTAACACCGGGGAGCTGTTTTTT	CASSSLAGGGNTGELFF
TRBJ2-7	TRBV7-3	-	few	TGTGCCAGCAGCCCAGAGGGCAGCTACGAGCAGTACTTC	CASSPEGSYEQYF
TRBJ2-1	TRBV20-1	-	-	TGCAGTGCTAGAGATGCCCATGAGCAGTTCTTC	CSARDAHEQFF
TRBJ2-3	TRBV28	TRBD2	few	TGTGCCAGCAGTCCCTACCAACCTAGCGGGAGGGCCGCAGATACGCAGTATTTT	CASSPYQPSGRAADTQYF
TRBJ1-2	TRBV7-9	-	many	TGTGCCAGCAGCGAGGTTCGGCGGTACGGAGTCTATGGCTACACCTTC	CASSEVRRYGVYGYTF
TRBJ2-2	TRBV5-1	TRBD2	few	TGCGCCAGCAGCTTGACTAGCGTTCTTACCGGGGAGCTGTTTTTT	CASSLTSVLTGELFF